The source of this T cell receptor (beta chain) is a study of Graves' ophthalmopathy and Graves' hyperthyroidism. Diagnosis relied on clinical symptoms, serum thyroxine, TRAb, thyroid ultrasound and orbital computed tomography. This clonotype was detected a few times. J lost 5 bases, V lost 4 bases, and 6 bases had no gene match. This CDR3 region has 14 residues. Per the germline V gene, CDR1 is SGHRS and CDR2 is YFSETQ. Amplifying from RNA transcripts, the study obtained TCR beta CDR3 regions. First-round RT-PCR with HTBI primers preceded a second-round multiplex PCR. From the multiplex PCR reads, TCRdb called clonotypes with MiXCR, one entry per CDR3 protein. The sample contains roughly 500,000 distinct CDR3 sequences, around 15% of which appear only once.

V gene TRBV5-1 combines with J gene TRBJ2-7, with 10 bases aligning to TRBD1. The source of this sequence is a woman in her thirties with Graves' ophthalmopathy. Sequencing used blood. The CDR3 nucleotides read TGCGCCAGCAGCCCGGGACAGGGGATCAACGAGCAGTACTTC. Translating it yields CASSPGQGINEQYF.